This TCR beta chain was sequenced in a study of blood T cell repertoires in COVID-19. Background on the study: PBMCs, B-cell-depleted T cells, or T cells provided the cDNA or gDNA that made up the material.

This CDR3 has 16 amino acids. With V trimmed by 5 bases and J by 8 bases, 16 bases remained unmatched. Germline V gene data show CDR1 as SGHRS and CDR2 as YFSETQ. As originally analysed: Amplified reference gene primers provided the basis for estimating nucleated cell counts. Profiling relied on immunoSEQ multiplex PCR, and the TCRdb table lists in-frame clones only, not all of them. The V and J calls and clone size are taken from that table; D and trimming were inferred from the DNA. The table lists approximately 250,000 clones, approximately 86% of them singletons. The V and J genes are TRBV5-1 and TRBJ2-3, with TRBD2 matching over 8 bases. The TCR originated in a woman aged 55-75 years who had recovered from COVID-19. The specimen sequenced was peripheral blood. This chain's CDR3 is CASSQTSGLALGTQYF. The CDR3 DNA is TGCGCCAGCAGTCAAACCTCCGGACTAGCCTTGGGTACGCAGTATTTT.